The rows below give T cell receptor beta chains drawn from one sample of a study of blood T cell repertoires in COVID-19. Here immunoSEQ multiplex PCR was the method, and the copy in TCRdb shows in-frame clones only, minus some. The sample lists 130,000 to 150,000 clones, 70% to 90% occurring once. Sequenced input: peripheral blood. The receptor source for this set is a man aged 70-80 years with acute or convalescent COVID-19. Both conserved end residues are part of each CDR3. The D gene is left open where the match is weak. Clone sizes are given selectively: once, few, many, or a class where the clone is expanded.

TRBJ2-7 NA NA TRBV7-8 CASSLAGGQSYEQYF TGTGCCAGCAGCTTAGCCGGGGGGCAATCCTACGAGCAGTACTTC
TRBJ1-1 once TRBD1 TRBV5-1 CASSSGQTTEAFF TGCGCCAGCAGCTCGGGACAGACAACAGAAGCTTTCTTT
TRBJ1-1 few NA TRBV7-2 CASRPGTSNTEAFF TGTGCCAGCAGGCCCGGGACATCGAACACTGAAGCTTTCTTT
TRBJ2-7 NA TRBD2 TRBV19 CASSKPGLPREQYF TGTGCCAGTAGCAAGCCGGGACTACCGAGAGAGCAGTACTTC
TRBJ2-2 NA NA TRBV28 CASSLGGTGELFF TGTGCCAGCAGTTTAGGAGGGACCGGGGAGCTGTTTTTT
TRBJ2-5 NA TRBD2 TRBV7-2 CASSPPGLLSQETQYF TGTGCCAGCAGCCCCCCGGGACTATTAAGCCAAGAGACCCAGTACTTC
TRBJ1-6 NA NA TRBV28 CASSGEAGYNSPLHF TGTGCCAGCAGTGGCGAAGCAGGTTATAATTCACCCCTCCACTTT
TRBJ2-3 NA TRBD2 TRBV28 CASSGPLAGDTTDTQYF TGTGCCAGCAGCGGCCCACTAGCGGGAGACACAACAGATACGCAGTATTTT
TRBJ1-2 NA NA TRBV7-9 CASSLVEALGYTF TGTGCCAGCAGCTTAGTAGAAGCTTTAGGCTACACCTTC
TRBJ1-1 NA NA TRBV2 CASTGQAGATEAFF TGTGCCAGCACTGGGCAGGCGGGAGCCACTGAAGCTTTCTTT
TRBJ1-2 NA TRBD1 TRBV5-4 CASSLELQGIYGYTF TGTGCCAGCAGCTTGGAGTTACAGGGGATCTATGGCTACACCTTC
TRBJ2-5 NA TRBD1 TRBV29-1 CSVAGTGGAETQYF TGCAGCGTTGCCGGGACAGGGGGCGCAGAGACCCAGTACTTC
TRBJ2-5 NA TRBD1 TRBV19 CASSVGDSSQETQYF TGTGCCAGTAGTGTCGGGGACAGCAGCCAAGAGACCCAGTACTTC
TRBJ2-7 NA TRBD1 TRBV7-9 CASSTRTGTTSSYEQYF TGTGCCAGCAGCACTCGGACAGGCACTACCAGCTCCTACGAGCAGTACTTC
TRBJ2-1 NA TRBD2 TRBV11-3 CASSPSGGPNEQFF TGTGCCAGCAGCCCAAGCGGGGGCCCCAATGAGCAGTTCTTC
TRBJ1-1 NA TRBD1 TRBV6-5 CASSYSNYRGNTEAFF TGTGCCAGCAGTTACTCGAATTACAGGGGGAACACTGAAGCTTTCTTT
TRBJ2-2 NA NA TRBV28 CASRGQVDGELFF TGTGCCAGCAGGGGTCAGGTGGACGGGGAGCTGTTTTTT
TRBJ2-1 few NA TRBV19 CASSPTPPVYNEQFF TGTGCCAGTAGCCCTACCCCTCCGGTCTACAATGAGCAGTTCTTC